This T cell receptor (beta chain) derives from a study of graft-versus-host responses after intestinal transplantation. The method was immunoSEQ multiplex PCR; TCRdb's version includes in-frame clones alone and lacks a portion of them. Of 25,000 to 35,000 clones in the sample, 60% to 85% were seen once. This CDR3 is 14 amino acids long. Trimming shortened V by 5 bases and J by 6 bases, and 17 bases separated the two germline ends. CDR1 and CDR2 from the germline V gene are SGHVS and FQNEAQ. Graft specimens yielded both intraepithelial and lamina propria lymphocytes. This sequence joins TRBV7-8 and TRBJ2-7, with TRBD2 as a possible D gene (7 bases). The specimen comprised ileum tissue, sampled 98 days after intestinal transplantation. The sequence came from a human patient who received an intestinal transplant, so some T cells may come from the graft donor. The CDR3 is CASSPAGAIGEQYF. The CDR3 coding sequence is TGTGCCAGCAGCCCCGCGGGGGCGATTGGCGAGCAGTACTTC.